These T cell receptor beta chains were read from a single sample in a study of T cell repertoires in cytomegalovirus infection. In TCRdb, the reads were re-called with MiXCR into one record per CDR3 protein. The data contain approximately 550,000 distinct CDR3 sequences, about 17% of them seen just once; the ten biggest clones take up 20% to 30%. Sequencing used CD8+ T cells from PBMCs. The receptor source for this set is a human donor in good health (CMV status not recorded). Some clones in this sample may be carry-over from other donors' samples. Each CDR3 is given with its conserved first and last residue. A D gene is named only where the DNA matches it firmly. Not every row has a clone size; where given, it reads once, few, many or a size class.

v_gene	d_gene	abundance	j_gene	CDR3nt	CDR3aa
TRBV2	TRBD1	few	TRBJ1-2	TGTGCCAGCAGTGAAAGCCCGAGGACAGGGCTGGAGGGCGGCTACACCTTC	CASSESPRTGLEGGYTF
TRBV9	.	.	TRBJ1-6	TGTGCCAGCAGCGTAGGTGATCTCCGGAATTCACCCCTCCACTTT	CASSVGDLRNSPLHF
TRBV7-8	.	.	TRBJ1-1	TGTGCCAGCAGCTCCCGGAGGAGTGGCACTGAAGCTTTCTTT	CASSSRRSGTEAFF
TRBV27	TRBD2	many	TRBJ2-7	TGTGCCAGCAGTTTTACTAGCGGGAGGGCCTTTGAGCAGTACTTC	CASSFTSGRAFEQYF
TRBV27	TRBD1	few	TRBJ2-1	TGTGCCAGCAGTTCCTGGACAGGGCGGCAGTTCTTC	CASSSWTGRQFF
TRBV5-6	.	few	TRBJ1-1	TGTGCCAGCAGCTCGACGGGACGGACGAACACTGAAGCTTTCTTT	CASSSTGRTNTEAFF
TRBV28	.	many	TRBJ1-5	TGTGCCAGCAGTTTGCCCCTCGCGGGGCCTTCCGCCCCTACGAGGAATCAGCCCCAGCATTTT	CASSLPLAGPSAPTRNQPQHF
TRBV27	TRBD2	.	TRBJ2-5	TGTGCCAGCAGAAATTTACGAAGCGGGGGCATGGGAGAGACCCAGTACTTC	CASRNLRSGGMGETQYF
TRBV6-5	.	few	TRBJ2-5	TGTGCCAGCAGCCCCGCCTCAGGGCCCGGGGAGACCCAGTACTTC	CASSPASGPGETQYF
TRBV7-7	.	few	TRBJ1-2	TGTGCCAGCAGCTCATGGGACGGTTTATATGGCTACACCTTC	CASSSWDGLYGYTF
TRBV19	.	many	TRBJ1-1	TGTGCCAGTAGGGCTGCCAGAAGTGGAGCTTTCTTT	CASRAARSGAFF
TRBV2	.	.	TRBJ1-2	TGCGGATCTCTAGGCAGGCCTAACTATGGCTACACCTTC	CGSLGRPNYGYTF
TRBV24-1	.	few	TRBJ1-5	TGTGCCACCAGTGCGGGGAACAGGAATCAGCCCCAGCATTTT	CATSAGNRNQPQHF
TRBV9	.	few	TRBJ1-1	TGTGCCAGCAGCGCCCCGGACGGCATGAACACTGAAGCTTTCTTT	CASSAPDGMNTEAFF
TRBV6-1	TRBD1	many	TRBJ2-7	TGTGCCAGCGCGAACTACAGGGGGCACGAGCAGTACTTC	CASANYRGHEQYF
TRBV6-5	TRBD2	many	TRBJ2-7	TGTGCCAGCATGACTAGCGGCTCCTACGAGCAGTACTTC	CASMTSGSYEQYF
TRBV6-6	.	few	TRBJ2-3	TGTGCCAGCAGTCCATACCCCACAGATACGCAGTATTTT	CASSPYPTDTQYF
TRBV25-1	TRBD1	.	TRBJ1-1	TGTGCCACCCGACAGGGCACTGAAGCTTTCTTT	CATRQGTEAFF
TRBV7-8	.	many	TRBJ2-3	TGTGCCAGCAGGTTAACTAGCACAGATACGCAGTATTTT	CASRLTSTDTQYF
TRBV27	TRBD1	few	TRBJ1-3	TGTGCCAGCAGTGCGGGGACAGCTGGAAACACCATATATTTT	CASSAGTAGNTIYF
TRBV29-1	.	.	TRBJ1-2	TGCAGCGTTGAAGATCGGGGGCTGTATGGCTACACCTTC	CSVEDRGLYGYTF
TRBV11-2	.	many	TRBJ2-2	TGTGCCAGCAGCTTAGATCCAGGGTCGAACACCGGGGAGCTGTTTTTT	CASSLDPGSNTGELFF
TRBV24-1	.	.	TRBJ2-1	TGTGCCACCAGTGATACCGGGCCCCTCAATGAGCAGTTCTTC	CATSDTGPLNEQFF
TRBV6-6	TRBD1	many	TRBJ2-2	TGTGCCAGCAGTCGAGGGGGCTCGAACACCGGGGAGCTGTTTTTT	CASSRGGSNTGELFF
TRBV6-1	.	.	TRBJ2-7	TGTGCCAGCAGTACCCACAGGGCCTACGAGCAGTACTTC	CASSTHRAYEQYF
TRBV7-3	.	many	TRBJ2-1	TGTGCCAGCAGCTTAGCGGCAGGACTTAGCTCCTACAATGAGCAGTTCTTC	CASSLAAGLSSYNEQFF
TRBV7-2	.	many	TRBJ2-2	TGTGCCAGCAGCTTTTTATCCGGGACGGCCACCGGGGAGCTGTTTTTT	CASSFLSGTATGELFF
TRBV25-1	.	.	TRBJ1-2	TGTGCCAGCAGTGGGCGACAGAAAGATGGCTACACCTTC	CASSGRQKDGYTF
TRBV19	.	.	TRBJ2-7	TGTGCCACTGGACTTTTCTACGAGCAGTACTTC	CATGLFYEQYF
TRBV20-1	.	.	TRBJ1-2	TGCAGTGCTCTCCTGGGCGGCGCCTACTATGGCTACACCTTC	CSALLGGAYYGYTF
TRBV28	TRBD2	many	TRBJ2-7	TGTGCCAGCACTAGGGAGGGATCCTACGAGCAGTACTTC	CASTREGSYEQYF
TRBV3-1	.	.	TRBJ1-1	TGTGCCAGCAGCCAAGATCCCTCCGTCAGGGAGGTTGGCACTGAAGCTTTCTTT	CASSQDPSVREVGTEAFF
TRBV6-2/TRBV6-3	TRBD1	many	TRBJ1-1	TGTGCCAGCAGTTGGCAGGGGGCGCCGAACACTGAAGCTTTCTTT	CASSWQGAPNTEAFF
TRBV7-2	.	many	TRBJ2-2	TGTGCCAGCAGCCCAACAGGGTGGAGGACCGGGGAGCTGTTTTTT	CASSPTGWRTGELFF
TRBV6-5	.	.	TRBJ1-2	TGTGCCAGCAATTTAAGGGATCTCTCTGGCTACACCTTC	CASNLRDLSGYTF
TRBV28	TRBD1	once	TRBJ2-5	TGTGCCAGCAGTTTTGAGACAGGGGGCGCCGGGGAGACCCAGTACTTC	CASSFETGGAGETQYF